Each of the 26 T cell receptor beta chains below was sequenced from the same sample in a study of cytomegalovirus exposure and HLA in healthy donors. PCR amplification relied on 60 Vbeta primers (plus 13 Jbeta primers). The data were produced by immunoSEQ multiplex PCR, yet TCRdb's version contains in-frame clones alone and is incomplete. This sample has about 190,000 clones; roughly four fifths occur once, and the top ten carry 3% to 3.5%. Source material: PBMCs. The receptors here all came from a woman in her twenties or thirties in good health and CMV-seropositive.

The genes are TRBV11-2 and TRBJ2-5; 10 bases are a match to TRBD2. V trimming: 4 bases; J trimming: 5 bases; junction bases outside the gene matches: 7. Germline-derived CDR1 and CDR2 are SGHAT and FQNNGV. This CDR3 comprises 15 residues. The CDR3 region is CASSSSGRAGETQYF. As DNA, the CDR3 is TGTGCCAGCAGCTCGAGCGGGAGGGCCGGGGAGACCCAGTACTTC.

This sequence joins TRBV29-1 and TRBJ2-3; 14 bases line up with TRBD2. CDR1 is SQVTM, CDR2 ANQGSEA, per germline. With V trimmed by 6 bases and J by 14 bases, 16 bases remained unmatched. CDR3 size: 15 residues. CDR3 nucleotides: TGCAGCGTGCTAACTTTCCCCGGACTAGCGGGAGGAATGTATTTT. Its protein product is CSVLTFPGLAGGMYF.

The rearrangement joins TRBV6-5 to TRBJ2-7; a possible D gene is TRBD2 (6 bases). V shed 11 bases and J shed 0 bases, with 14 bases lying between them. Germline CDR1 reads MNHEY; CDR2 reads SVGAGI. This CDR3 comprises 13 residues. For the CDR3, the DNA is TGTGCCTCCCGGGACTTTAGCTCCTACGAGCAGTACTTC. Residues: CASRDFSSYEQYF.

The rearrangement links TRBV5-1 to TRBJ2-7; 7 positions match TRBD1. Trimming removed 4 bases from V and 5 bases from J; junction bases left unmatched: 9. The CDR3 runs to 14 residues. Germline V gene sequence: CDR1 SGHRS, CDR2 YFSETQ. The CDR3 here is CASSGLTGVDEQYF. CDR3 in DNA: TGCGCCAGCAGCGGATTAACAGGGGTGGACGAGCAGTACTTC.

The chain couples TRBV15 to TRBJ2-7; 9 positions match TRBD2. V lost 3 bases, J lost 5 bases, and 5 bases stayed unmatched. Per germline, CDR1 LNHNV and CDR2 YYDKDF (reference sequence). The CDR3 length is 14 residues. DNA for the CDR3: TGTGCCACCAGCAGTAGCGGGAGTTCCCACGAGCAGTACTTC. It codes for CATSSSGSSHEQYF.

V gene TRBV15 combines with J gene TRBJ2-1; 8 bases fit TRBD2. V was pared by 3 bases and J by 7 bases, with 8 bases of the junction left unmatched. From germline, CDR1 is LNHNV and CDR2 YYDKDF (reference sequence). This CDR3 has 15 residues. CDR3 loop: CATSSGMTGGNEQFF. In DNA, the CDR3 is TGTGCCACCAGCAGCGGGATGACGGGGGGGAATGAGCAGTTCTTC.

This chain joins TRBV14 and TRBJ2-3; D gene unclear. CDR3 length equals 15 residues. Between the trimmed V and J ends, which lost 1 base and 2 bases, there was a span of 10 bases. Germline V gene sequence: CDR1 SGHDN, CDR2 FVKESK. CDR3 nucleotide sequence: TGTGCCAGCAGCCAAGGCCCCCTGGCCACAGATACGCAGTATTTT. Translating it yields CASSQGPLATDTQYF.

The chain has TRBV2 and TRBJ2-1; tentatively, D is TRBD1 (5 bases). The CDR3 loop spans 12 amino acids. Germline V gene data show CDR1 as SNHLY and CDR2 as FYNNEI. Trimming pared 7 bases from V and 3 bases from J, leaving 7 bases between. The chain's CDR3 is CASKTDYNEQFF. The DNA of the CDR3 is TGTGCCAGCAAGACAGACTACAATGAGCAGTTCTTC. Looking up the rest from reference TRBV2 and TRBJ2-1 gives the full variable domain: EPEVTQTPSHQVTQMGQEVILRCVPISNHLYFYWYRQILGQKVEFLVSFYNNEISEKSEIFDDQFSVERPDGSNFTLKIRSTKLEDSAMYFCASKTDYNEQFFGPGTRLTVL.

V is TRBV11-2 and J is TRBJ2-7; TRBD2 is a possible D gene (7 bases). CDR3 length equals 14 residues. The V gene's germline CDR1 is SGHAT and CDR2 FQNNGV. V lost 4 bases and J lost 2, with 12 bases in between. CDR3 DNA: TGTGCCAGCAGCTGGGGGGCGGGGGCCTACGAGCAGTACTTC. This codes for CASSWGAGAYEQYF.

J is TRBJ1-2 and V is TRBV6-6; the D is unclear. CDR1 is MNHNY and CDR2 is SVGAGI in the germline V gene (reference sequence). The CDR3 totals 14 residues. V was cut by 7 bases and J by 4 bases, with 16 bases left in between. The chain's CDR3 is CASTSPDGGYGYTF. The CDR3, as DNA: TGTGCCAGCACCAGCCCGGATGGAGGCTATGGCTACACCTTC.

The chain links TRBV28 to TRBJ2-5; possible D gene TRBD2, 5 bases. Germline V gene sequence: CDR1 MDHEN, CDR2 SYDVKM. The CDR3 consists of 17 residues. Trimming took off 3 bases at V and 2 bases at J, with 19 bases between the two ends. The CDR3 spells CASSFPPSASGQETQYF. The CDR3 nucleotides read TGTGCCAGCAGTTTCCCCCCGAGCGCCAGCGGTCAAGAGACCCAGTACTTC.

J is TRBJ2-5 and V is TRBV19, with D possibly being TRBD2 (6 bases). From germline, CDR1 is LNHDA and CDR2 SQIVND (reference sequence). CDR3 length: 14 amino acids. V lost 9 bases, J lost 0 bases, and 14 bases lay in between. Written as DNA, the CDR3 is TGTGCCAGCGCGGGGCAAGCTTACCAAGAGACCCAGTACTTC. Its translation: CASAGQAYQETQYF.

In this sample, this clone turned up a few times. This rearrangement joins TRBV28 to TRBJ1-1, with D possibly being TRBD1 (5 bases). The CDR3 is 14 residues long. In germline, CDR1 is MDHEN, CDR2 SYDVKM. Trimming left V 10 bases short and J 4 bases short, with 19 bases between. CDR3 loop: CATIPPGVITEAFF. CDR3 DNA sequence: TGTGCCACAATACCTCCGGGGGTTATCACTGAAGCTTTCTTT.

The chain uses TRBV2 and TRBJ1-3; 7 bases match TRBD1. CDR1 is SNHLY, CDR2 FYNNEI, per germline. Trimming at V came to 7 bases and at J to 2 bases, leaving 8 bases not matched to a gene. The CDR3 contains 15 residues. The CDR3 sequence: CASTRQGLTGNTIYF. The DNA of the CDR3 is TGTGCCAGCACGAGACAGGGTTTGACTGGAAACACCATATATTTT.

This clone showed up just a few times. In DNA, the CDR3 is TGTGCCAGCAGTGTCCTACAGGGGGGAGGTGGTGAAGCTTTCTTT. The encoded protein is CASSVLQGGGGEAFF. This sequence joins TRBV27 and TRBJ1-1, with 8 bases aligning to TRBD1. Per germline, CDR1 MNHEY and CDR2 SMNVEV (reference sequence). This CDR3 comprises 15 residues. V was pared by 5 bases and J by 7 bases, with 12 bases of the junction left unmatched.

The J gene is TRBJ2-7, the V gene TRBV11-2; 8 bases agree with TRBD2. Germline CDR1 is SGHAT and CDR2 is FQNNGV. V shed 0 bases, J shed 2 bases, and the junction held 6 bases outside the gene matches. This CDR3 is built from 16 residues. The CDR3 nucleotides read TGTGCCAGCAGCTTAGATATATCGGGGGGGACCTACGAGCAGTACTTC. As protein: CASSLDISGGTYEQYF.

This chain joins TRBV7-9 and TRBJ1-1; D not resolved. The CDR3 length is 16 residues. V shed 1 base and J shed 4 bases, with 16 bases lying between them. Germline V gene lookup returns CDR1 SEHNR and CDR2 FQNEAQ (reference sequence). Written as DNA, the CDR3 is TGTGCCAGCAGCTTAGTAAGCTATGGTTTATCCACTGAAGCTTTCTTT. Translating gives CASSLVSYGLSTEAFF.

The CDR3 region is CATSRDLSSPLHF. The CDR3 coding sequence is TGTGCCACCAGCAGAGATCTAAGTTCACCCCTCCACTTT. The V call is TRBV15, the J call TRBJ1-6; D gene uncertain. Germline CDR1 reads LNHNV; CDR2 reads YYDKDF (reference sequence). The length of the CDR3 is 13 residues. V lost 0 bases and J lost 9, with 6 bases in between.

This chain connects TRBV19 to TRBJ1-2, with no clear D. Germline-derived CDR1 and CDR2 are LNHDA and SQIVND (reference sequence). Trimming removed 4 bases at V and 2 bases at J, with 17 bases between. This CDR3 spans 16 amino acids. The CDR3 DNA reads as TGTGCCAGTAGTACCCTTTTGGTGAGGTCCAACTATGGCTACACCTTC. It is translated as CASSTLLVRSNYGYTF.

This clone came up once. V usage is TRBV28 and J usage is TRBJ2-5, with a tentative D call TRBD2 (5 bases). This CDR3 is 15 amino acids long. The V gene lost 6 bases and the J gene lost 5 bases, with 19 bases spanning the gap. CDR1 is MDHEN, CDR2 SYDVKM, per germline. The CDR3 protein is CASRVGWESGETQYF. The CDR3 DNA reads as TGTGCCAGCAGGGTCGGATGGGAGAGTGGGGAGACCCAGTACTTC.

J is TRBJ2-7 and V is TRBV4-1; TRBD1 might be the D (6 bases). This CDR3 has 13 residues. CDR1 MGHRA and CDR2 YSYEKL come from the germline V gene. V was trimmed by 4 bases and J by 0 bases, leaving 7 bases between them. For the CDR3, the DNA is TGCGCCAGCAGCCCGGACAGCTCCTACGAGCAGTACTTC. Translated, it gives CASSPDSSYEQYF.

The chain recombines TRBV10-1 with TRBJ2-2; TRBD2 agrees at 9 bases. This CDR3 has 14 residues. Unmatched junction bases numbered 2, after V lost 5 bases and J lost 4 bases. Germline CDR1 and CDR2: WNHNN and SYGVQD (reference sequence). The CDR3 nucleotides are TGCGCCAGCAGTTTTAGCGGGAGCACCGGGGAGCTGTTTTTT. Translation: CASSFSGSTGELFF.

This clone turned up a few times. The chain couples TRBV6-5 to TRBJ1-1; tentative D call: TRBD1 (5 bases). The CDR3 sequence is 15 residues long. Germline assignment: CDR1 MNHEY and CDR2 SVGAGI. Trimming removed 2 bases at V and 4 bases at J, with 14 bases between. The CDR3: CASSYKGRGATEAFF. CDR3 DNA sequence: TGTGCCAGCAGTTACAAGGGGCGAGGAGCCACTGAAGCTTTCTTT.

This clone was seen only a few times. The chain couples TRBV18 to TRBJ1-4; 7 nucleotides match TRBD1. Germline V gene sequence: CDR1 KGHSH, CDR2 LQKENI. V lost 3 bases, J lost 3 bases, and 4 bases stayed unmatched. The CDR3 extends over 15 amino acids. The CDR3 DNA reads as TGTGCCAGCTCACCGGACGGGACAGCTAATGAAAAACTGTTTTTT. It encodes CASSPDGTANEKLFF.

For this clone: This CDR3 is also generated by other DNA sequences in the sample. This rearrangement joins TRBV27 to TRBJ1-5; 10 bases align to TRBD1. V shed 6 bases, J shed 5 bases, and the junction held 10 bases outside the gene matches. Germline V gives CDR1 MNHEY, CDR2 SMNVEV (reference sequence). The CDR3 has 16 residues. For the CDR3, the DNA is TGTGCCAGCAGCCCCTCGACAGGGGGCAGCTATCAGCCCCAGCATTTT. This encodes CASSPSTGGSYQPQHF.

This chain links TRBV29-1 with TRBJ2-5; TRBD1 is a possible D gene (6 bases). The CDR3 is 15 amino acids. Trimming pared 1 base from V and 3 bases from J, leaving 15 bases between. CDR1 is SQVTM, CDR2 ANQGSEA, per germline. The CDR3 nucleotides are TGCAGCGTTGAAGCGGACGGACAGTACAAAGAGACCCAGTACTTC. The encoded protein is CSVEADGQYKETQYF.